This entry is about one TCR beta chain. This clone was recorded a few times. The antigen it binds to is not known. No much larger clonotype is one base removed from it; base qualities were not supplied. This specimen comes from a study of blood T cell repertoires in COVID-19 (TCRdb year 2020). Regarding the study in general: Samples from collaborators originated in the United States, Italy and Spain and spanned both the acute and convalescent phases of COVID-19. The prospective study material was composed of cDNA or gDNA derived from T cells, B-cell-depleted T cells, or PBMCs. Deeply sampled blood TCRbeta repertoires from subjects exposed to, actively infected with, or recovered from COVID-19 were included in the dataset. The repertoires were released in a freely available public database intended as a resource for research on the immune response to SARS-CoV-2. Samples were obtained from the ongoing ImmuneRACE study (first 160 participants) and from some 1,200 subjects provided by 6 global collaborators. Sample metadata almost always included a de-identified subject ID, COVID-19 status, age in years and sex. Where available, HLA class I and class II types were taken from metadata supplied by the sample provider and were not determined by assay-based typing.

Each collaborating institution followed its own protocols to collect whole blood in K2EDTA tubes. For TCRbeta analysis, collaborators shipped samples in one of three forms: frozen whole blood, isolated PBMCs, or DNA extracted from either of those sample types. General findings and caveats noted by the study authors: How much clinical and demographic metadata was included differed by source and by participant, and the metadata was provided uncurated.

The immunoSEQ Assay, a bias-controlled multiplex PCR, was used to amplify TCRbeta CDR3 regions from genomic DNA. The authors' analysis ran thus. The number of nucleated cells in each sample was estimated from the amplification of reference gene primers within the assay. Sequence reads were collapsed and filtered to measure the absolute abundance of every unique TCRbeta CDR3 rearrangement. For each sample, productive Simpson clonality was calculated by taking the square root of Simpson's diversity index across productive rearrangements. Held by TCRdb, this immuneACCESS table contains in-frame sequences only and omits some clones. Under half of the omission traces to an unresolved V gene where checked; the cause of the rest is unknown. Clone size and the V and J calls come from that table; the DNA yielded D and trimming. This sample holds about 50,000 clones; 80% to 90% were observed only once. Together, the top ten hold 15% to 18% of the sample.

The CDR1 and CDR2 encoded by the germline V gene are MRHNA and SNTAGT. Trimming takes 1 base off V and 10 bases off J; junction bases not matched to a gene: 7. Measured from the cysteine to the phenylalanine, the CDR3 is 14 residues long. The only DNA kept is the CDR3, 42 bases in frame from the first base. This chain is built from TRBV6-4 and TRBJ2-1, with TRBD1 identical over 7 junction bases. The sequenced material came from peripheral blood. This clonotype was sampled from a human donor in a cohort sampled during active COVID-19. The donor label of this sample is uncertain. CDR3 reads: CASSDYEGAGEQFF. The nucleotide sequence is given as TGTGCCAGCAGTGACTATGAGGGGGCAGGAGAGCAGTTCTTC.